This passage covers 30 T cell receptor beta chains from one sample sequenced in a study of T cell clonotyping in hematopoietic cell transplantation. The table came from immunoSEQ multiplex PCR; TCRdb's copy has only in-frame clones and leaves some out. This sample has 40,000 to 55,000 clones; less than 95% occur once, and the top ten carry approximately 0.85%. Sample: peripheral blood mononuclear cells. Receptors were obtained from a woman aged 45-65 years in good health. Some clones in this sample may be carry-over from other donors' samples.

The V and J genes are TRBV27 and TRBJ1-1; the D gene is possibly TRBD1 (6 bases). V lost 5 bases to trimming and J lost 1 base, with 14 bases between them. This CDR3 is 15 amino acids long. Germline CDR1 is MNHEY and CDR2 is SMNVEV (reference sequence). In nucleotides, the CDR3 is TGTGCCAGCAGTATGAGCGAGACAGGGAACACTGAAGCTTTCTTT. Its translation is CASSMSETGNTEAFF.

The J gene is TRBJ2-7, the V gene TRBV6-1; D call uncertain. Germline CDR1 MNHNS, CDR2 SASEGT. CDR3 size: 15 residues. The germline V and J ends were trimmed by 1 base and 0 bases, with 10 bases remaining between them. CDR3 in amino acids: CASSEVSASSYEQYF. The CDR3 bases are TGTGCCAGCAGTGAAGTTTCGGCCAGCTCCTACGAGCAGTACTTC.

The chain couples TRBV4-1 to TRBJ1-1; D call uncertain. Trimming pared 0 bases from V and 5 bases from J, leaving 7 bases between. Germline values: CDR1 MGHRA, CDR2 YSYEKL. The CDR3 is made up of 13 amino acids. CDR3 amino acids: CASSQDWGTEAFF. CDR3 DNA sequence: TGCGCCAGCAGCCAAGATTGGGGTACTGAAGCTTTCTTT.

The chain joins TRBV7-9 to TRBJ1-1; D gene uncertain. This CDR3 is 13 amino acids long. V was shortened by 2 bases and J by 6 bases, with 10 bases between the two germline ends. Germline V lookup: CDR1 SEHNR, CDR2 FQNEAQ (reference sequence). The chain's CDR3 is CASSLWSESEAFF. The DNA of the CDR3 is TGTGCCAGCAGCTTATGGTCGGAGTCTGAAGCTTTCTTT.

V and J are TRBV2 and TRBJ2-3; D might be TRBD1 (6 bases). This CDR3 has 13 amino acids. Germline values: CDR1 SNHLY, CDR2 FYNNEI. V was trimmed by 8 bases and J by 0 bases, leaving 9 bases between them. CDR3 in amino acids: CASGQLSTDTQYF. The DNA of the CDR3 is TGTGCCAGCGGACAGCTTAGCACAGATACGCAGTATTTT. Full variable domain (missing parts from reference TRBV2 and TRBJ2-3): EPEVTQTPSHQVTQMGQEVILRCVPISNHLYFYWYRQILGQKVEFLVSFYNNEISEKSEIFDDQFSVERPDGSNFTLKIRSTKLEDSAMYFCASGQLSTDTQYFGPGTRLTVL.

The CDR3 DNA follows: TGTGCCAGTAGTACCTGGACGGGCTACGAGCAGTACTTC. Its translation: CASSTWTGYEQYF. The genes are TRBV19 and TRBJ2-7; D is unresolved. The CDR3 contains 13 residues. CDR1 is LNHDA, CDR2 SQIVND, per germline (reference sequence). V was shortened by 4 bases and J by 3 bases, with 10 bases between the two germline ends.

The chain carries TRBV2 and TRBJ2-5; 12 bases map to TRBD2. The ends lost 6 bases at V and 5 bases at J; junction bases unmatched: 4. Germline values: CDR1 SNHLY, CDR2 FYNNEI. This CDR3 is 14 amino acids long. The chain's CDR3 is CASSAGTSGETQYF. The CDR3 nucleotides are TGTGCCAGCAGCGCCGGGACTAGCGGGGAGACCCAGTACTTC.

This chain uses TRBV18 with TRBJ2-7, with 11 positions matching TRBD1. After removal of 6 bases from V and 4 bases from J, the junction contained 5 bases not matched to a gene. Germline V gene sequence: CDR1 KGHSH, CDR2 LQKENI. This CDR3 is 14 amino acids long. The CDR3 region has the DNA TGTGCCAGCTCCCAGGGGACAGGGGGTTACGAGCAGTACTTC. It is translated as CASSQGTGGYEQYF.

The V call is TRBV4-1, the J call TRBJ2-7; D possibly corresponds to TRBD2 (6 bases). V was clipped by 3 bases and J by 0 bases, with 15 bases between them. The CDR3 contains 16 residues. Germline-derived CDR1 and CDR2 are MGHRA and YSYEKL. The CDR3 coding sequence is TGCGCCAGCAGCCAGCGTGGAGGGGCTAACTCCTACGAGCAGTACTTC. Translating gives CASSQRGGANSYEQYF.

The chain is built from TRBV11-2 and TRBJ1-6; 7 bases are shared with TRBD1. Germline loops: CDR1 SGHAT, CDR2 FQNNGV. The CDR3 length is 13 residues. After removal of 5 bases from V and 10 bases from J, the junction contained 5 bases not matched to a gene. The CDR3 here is CASSISRGSPLHF. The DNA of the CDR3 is TGTGCCAGCAGCATAAGCAGGGGGTCACCCCTCCACTTT. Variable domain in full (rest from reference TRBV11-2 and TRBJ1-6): EAGVAQSPRYKIIEKRQSVAFWCNPISGHATLYWYQQILGQGPKLLIQFQNNGVVDDSQLPKDRFSAERLKGVDSTLKIQPAKLEDSAVYLCASSISRGSPLHFGNGTRLTVT.

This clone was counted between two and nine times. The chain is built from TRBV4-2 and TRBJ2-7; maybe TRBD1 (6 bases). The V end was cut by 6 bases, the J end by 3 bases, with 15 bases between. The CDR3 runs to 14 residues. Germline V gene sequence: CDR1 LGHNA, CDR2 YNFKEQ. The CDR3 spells CASRRTGTSYEQYF. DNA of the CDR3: TGTGCCAGCAGACGAACCGGGACAAGCTACGAGCAGTACTTC.

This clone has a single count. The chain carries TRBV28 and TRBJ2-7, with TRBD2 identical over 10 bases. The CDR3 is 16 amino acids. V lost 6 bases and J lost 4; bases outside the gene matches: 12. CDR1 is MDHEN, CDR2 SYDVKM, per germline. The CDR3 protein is CASSPPDSSGGYEQYF. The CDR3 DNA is TGTGCCAGCAGCCCACCCGATTCTAGCGGGGGTTACGAGCAGTACTTC.

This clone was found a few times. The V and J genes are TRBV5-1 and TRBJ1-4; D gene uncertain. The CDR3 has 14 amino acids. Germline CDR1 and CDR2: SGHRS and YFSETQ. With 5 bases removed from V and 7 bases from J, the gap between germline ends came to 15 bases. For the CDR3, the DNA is TGCGCCAGCAGTCAACCGGGATCGGGTGAAAAACTGTTTTTT. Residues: CASSQPGSGEKLFF.

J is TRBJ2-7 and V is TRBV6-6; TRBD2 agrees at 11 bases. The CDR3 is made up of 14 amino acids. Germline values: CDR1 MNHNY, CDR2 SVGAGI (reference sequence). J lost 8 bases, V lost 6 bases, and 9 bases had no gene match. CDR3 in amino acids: CASRHSGGESQQYF. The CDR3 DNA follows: TGTGCCAGCAGGCATAGCGGGGGGGAAAGCCAGCAGTACTTC.

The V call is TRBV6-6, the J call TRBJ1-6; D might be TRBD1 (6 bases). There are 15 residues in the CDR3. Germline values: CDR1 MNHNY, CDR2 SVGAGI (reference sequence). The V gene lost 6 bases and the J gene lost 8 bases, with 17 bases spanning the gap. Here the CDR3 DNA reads TGTGCCAGCAGAGGGGTCCAGGGGAATTATTCACCCCTCCACTTT. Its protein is CASRGVQGNYSPLHF.

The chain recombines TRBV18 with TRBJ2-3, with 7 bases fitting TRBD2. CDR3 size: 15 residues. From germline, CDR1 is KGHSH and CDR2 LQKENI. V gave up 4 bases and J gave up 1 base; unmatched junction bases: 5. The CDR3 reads CASSRRGTGTDTQYF. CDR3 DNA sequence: TGTGCCAGCTCACGGCGGGGGACTGGCACAGATACGCAGTATTTT.

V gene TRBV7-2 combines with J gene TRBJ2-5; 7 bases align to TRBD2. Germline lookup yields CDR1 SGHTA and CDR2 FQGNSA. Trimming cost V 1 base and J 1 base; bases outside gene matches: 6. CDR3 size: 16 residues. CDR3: CASSLGFGGGQETQYF. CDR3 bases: TGTGCCAGCAGCTTAGGTTTCGGCGGGGGCCAAGAGACCCAGTACTTC.

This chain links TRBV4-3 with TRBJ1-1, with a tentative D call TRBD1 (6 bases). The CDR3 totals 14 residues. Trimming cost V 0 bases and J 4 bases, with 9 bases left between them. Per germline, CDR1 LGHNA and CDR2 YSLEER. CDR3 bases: TGCGCCAGCAGCCAAGATAGGGGGGCCACTGAAGCTTTCTTT. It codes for CASSQDRGATEAFF.

CDR3 DNA: TGTGCCACCTACCAGGGGAATCAGCCCCAGCATTTT. This gives the protein CATYQGNQPQHF. The chain carries TRBV28 and TRBJ1-5, with a tentative D call TRBD1 (6 bases). The CDR3 is 12 residues long. Germline V CDR1 and CDR2: MDHEN, SYDVKM. Trimming took 10 bases from V and 4 from J, leaving 11 bases between them.

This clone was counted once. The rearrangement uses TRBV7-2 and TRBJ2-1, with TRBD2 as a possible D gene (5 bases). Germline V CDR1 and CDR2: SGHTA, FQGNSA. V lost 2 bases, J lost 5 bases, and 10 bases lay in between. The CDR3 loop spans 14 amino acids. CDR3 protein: CASSLSFGDNEQFF. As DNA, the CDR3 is TGTGCCAGCAGCTTAAGTTTCGGGGACAATGAGCAGTTCTTC.

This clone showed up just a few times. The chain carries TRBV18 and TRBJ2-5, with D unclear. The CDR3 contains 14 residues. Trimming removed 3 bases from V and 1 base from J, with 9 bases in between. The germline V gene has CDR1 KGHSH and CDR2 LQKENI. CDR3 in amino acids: CASSPGNRQETQYF. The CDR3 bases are TGTGCCAGCTCACCGGGCAACCGCCAAGAGACCCAGTACTTC.

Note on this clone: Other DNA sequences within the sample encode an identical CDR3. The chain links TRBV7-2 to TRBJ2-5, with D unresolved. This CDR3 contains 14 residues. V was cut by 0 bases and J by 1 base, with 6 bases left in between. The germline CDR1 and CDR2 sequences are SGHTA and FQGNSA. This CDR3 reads CASSLAGAQETQYF. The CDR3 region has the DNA TGTGCCAGCAGCTTAGCCGGTGCCCAAGAGACCCAGTACTTC.

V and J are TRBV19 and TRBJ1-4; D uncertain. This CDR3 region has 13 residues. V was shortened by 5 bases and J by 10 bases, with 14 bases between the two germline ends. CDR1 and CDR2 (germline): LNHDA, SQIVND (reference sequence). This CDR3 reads CASSPTATGKLFF. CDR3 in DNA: TGTGCCAGTAGTCCCACAGCTACTGGAAAACTGTTTTTT.

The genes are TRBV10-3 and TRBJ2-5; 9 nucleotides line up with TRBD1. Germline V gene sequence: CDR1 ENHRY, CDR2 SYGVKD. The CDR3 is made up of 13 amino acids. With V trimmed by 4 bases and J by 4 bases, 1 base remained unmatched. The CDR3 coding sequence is TGTGCCATCAGTGGGGGACAGGGAGAGACCCAGTACTTC. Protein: CAISGGQGETQYF.

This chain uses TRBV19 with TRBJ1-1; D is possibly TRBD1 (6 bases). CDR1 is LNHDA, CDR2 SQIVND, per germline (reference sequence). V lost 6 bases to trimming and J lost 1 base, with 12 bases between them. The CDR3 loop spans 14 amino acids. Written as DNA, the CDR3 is TGTGCCAGTAGGATACGGGGGCCGAACACTGAAGCTTTCTTT. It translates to CASRIRGPNTEAFF.

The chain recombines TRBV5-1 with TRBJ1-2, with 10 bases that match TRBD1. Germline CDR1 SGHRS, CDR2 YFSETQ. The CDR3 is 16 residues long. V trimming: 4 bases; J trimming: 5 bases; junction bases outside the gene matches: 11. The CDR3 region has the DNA TGCGCCAGCAGCCCCATTACCGGGACAGGGGCTTATGGCTACACCTTC. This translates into CASSPITGTGAYGYTF.

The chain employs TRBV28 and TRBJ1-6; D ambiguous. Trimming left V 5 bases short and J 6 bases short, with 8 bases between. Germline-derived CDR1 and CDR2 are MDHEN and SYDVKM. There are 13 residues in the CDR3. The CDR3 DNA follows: TGTGCCAGCAGTATGGACGGTAATTCACCCCTCCACTTT. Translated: CASSMDGNSPLHF. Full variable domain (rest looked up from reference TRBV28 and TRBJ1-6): DVKVTQSSRYLVKRTGEKVFLECVQDMDHENMFWYRQDPGLGLRLIYFSYDVKMKEKGDIPEGYSVSREKKERFSLILESASTNQTSMYLCASSMDGNSPLHFGNGTRLTVT.

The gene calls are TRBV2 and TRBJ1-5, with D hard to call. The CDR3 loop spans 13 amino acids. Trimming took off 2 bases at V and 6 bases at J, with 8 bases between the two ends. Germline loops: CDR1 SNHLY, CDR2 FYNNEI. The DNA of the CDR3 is TGTGCCAGCAGTGAACAGGCTGTTCAGCCCCAGCATTTT. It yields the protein CASSEQAVQPQHF.

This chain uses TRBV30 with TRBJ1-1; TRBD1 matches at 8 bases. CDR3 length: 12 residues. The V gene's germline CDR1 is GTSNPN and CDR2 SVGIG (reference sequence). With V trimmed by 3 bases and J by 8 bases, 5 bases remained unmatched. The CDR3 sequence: CAWRTGDREAFF. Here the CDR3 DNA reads TGTGCCTGGAGGACAGGGGATAGGGAAGCTTTCTTT. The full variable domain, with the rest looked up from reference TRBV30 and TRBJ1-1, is SQTIHQWPATLVQPVGSPLSLECTVEGTSNPNLYWYRQAAGRGLQLLFYSVGIGQISSEVPQNLSASRPQDRQFILSSKKLLLSDSGFYLCAWRTGDREAFFGQGTRLTVV.

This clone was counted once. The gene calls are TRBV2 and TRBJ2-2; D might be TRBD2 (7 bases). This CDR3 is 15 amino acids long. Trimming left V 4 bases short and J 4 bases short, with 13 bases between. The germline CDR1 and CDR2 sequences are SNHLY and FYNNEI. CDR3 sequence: CASSGGGQVTGELFF. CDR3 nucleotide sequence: TGTGCCAGCAGTGGGGGGGGGCAGGTCACCGGGGAGCTGTTTTTT.